The 16 T cell receptor beta chains reported below all come from one sample, sequenced in a study of blood T cell repertoires in COVID-19. The method was immunoSEQ multiplex PCR; TCRdb's version includes in-frame clones alone and lacks a portion of them. The repertoire holds fewer than 400,000 clones, with roughly 86% as singletons. The sample comprised PBMCs or T cells enriched from blood (not recorded which). The origin of the receptors is a woman under 40 who had recovered from COVID-19.

The chain joins TRBV27 to TRBJ1-2, with 12 bases lining up with TRBD1. CDR1 is MNHEY, CDR2 SMNVEV, per germline (reference sequence). The CDR3 extends over 17 amino acids. The J segment lost 4 bases and the V segment lost 3 bases, leaving 9 bases of the junction unmatched. The chain's CDR3 is CASSLGGQGAPSYGYTF. CDR3 nucleotide sequence: TGTGCCAGCAGTTTGGGGGGACAGGGGGCGCCGAGCTATGGCTACACCTTC.

The V and J genes are TRBV2 and TRBJ1-1; D perhaps matches TRBD1 (6 bases). Germline lookup yields CDR1 SNHLY and CDR2 FYNNEI. This CDR3 comprises 15 residues. Trimming left V 3 bases short and J 3 bases short, with 14 bases between. CDR3: CASSELGGGHTEAFF. Here the CDR3 DNA reads TGTGCCAGCAGTGAGTTAGGGGGGGGGCACACTGAAGCTTTCTTT.

The chain is built from TRBV20-1 and TRBJ2-7; D is unresolved. The ends were cut back, 3 bases at V and 1 base at J, with 13 bases in the middle. Germline V CDR1 and CDR2: DFQATT, SNEGSKA (reference sequence). The CDR3 is 14 residues long. In nucleotides, the CDR3 is TGCAGTGCTAGTTACGCGAGCCGATCCTACGAGCAGTACTTC. Translation: CSASYASRSYEQYF.

The gene calls are TRBV6-5 and TRBJ2-2, with a possible D match to TRBD2 (5 bases). Germline lookup yields CDR1 MNHEY and CDR2 SVGAGI. The ends were cut back, 5 bases at V and 5 bases at J, with 9 bases in the middle. This CDR3 has 13 residues. CDR3 nucleotides: TGTGCCAGCAGTAAGCCGGGGACCGGGGAGCTGTTTTTT. This codes for CASSKPGTGELFF.

V and J are TRBV14 and TRBJ1-5; D possibly corresponds to TRBD1 (5 bases). The length of the CDR3 is 17 residues. V was pared by 1 base and J by 1 base, with 14 bases between. CDR1 SGHDN and CDR2 FVKESK come from the germline V gene. CDR3: CASSQVGGGKSNQPQHF. CDR3 nucleotides: TGTGCCAGCAGCCAAGTGGGGGGGGGTAAGAGCAATCAGCCCCAGCATTTT.

The chain combines TRBV5-6 with TRBJ1-1; 8 bases fit TRBD1. Germline CDR1 and CDR2: SGHDT and YYEEEE. Unmatched junction bases numbered 6, after V lost 4 bases and J lost 7 bases. The CDR3 sequence is 13 residues long. CDR3 loop: CASSDGQGLEAFF. For the CDR3, the DNA is TGTGCCAGCAGCGACGGACAGGGCCTTGAAGCTTTCTTT. Together with reference TRBV5-6 and TRBJ1-1, the CDR3 gives the full variable domain: DAGVTQSPTHLIKTRGQQVTLRCSPKSGHDTVSWYQQALGQGPQFIFQYYEEEERQRGNFPDRFSGHQFPNYSSELNVNALLLGDSALYLCASSDGQGLEAFFGQGTRLTVV.

V is TRBV7-9 and J is TRBJ1-1; unclear D gene. V lost 9 bases and J lost 3, with 8 bases in between. The CDR3 loop spans 11 amino acids. Per germline, CDR1 SEHNR and CDR2 FQNEAQ (reference sequence). In DNA form, the CDR3 reads TGTGCCAGTAAGCAAGACACTGAAGCTTTCTTT. Protein sequence: CASKQDTEAFF.

This clone was seen just once. The J gene is TRBJ1-6, the V gene TRBV5-4, with D tentatively TRBD1 (5 bases). This CDR3 comprises 13 residues. The germline CDR1 and CDR2 sequences are SGHNT and YYREEE (reference sequence). Trimming shortened V by 5 bases and J by 8 bases, and 11 bases separated the two germline ends. CDR3 sequence (DNA): TGTGCCAGCAGAGGAGGGGTCGATTCACCCCTCCACTTT. It is translated as CASRGGVDSPLHF.

The chain couples TRBV5-1 to TRBJ1-4; possible D gene TRBD1, 5 bases. The V gene lost 2 bases and the J gene lost 8 bases, with 13 bases spanning the gap. The germline gives CDR1 SGHRS, CDR2 YFSETQ. The CDR3 totals 14 residues. CDR3: CASSLSMRTEKLFF. DNA of the CDR3: TGCGCCAGCAGCTTATCAATGCGGACAGAAAAACTGTTTTTT.

This chain uses TRBV10-2 with TRBJ2-7, with D possibly TRBD2 on 7 matching bases. The CDR3 runs 15 residues. V dropped 6 bases and J dropped 3 bases, with 18 bases sitting between them. Germline-derived CDR1 and CDR2 are WSHSY and SAAADI. CDR3 nucleotides: TGCGCCAGCAGGCGGAGGGAGGGGGTTTTCTACGAGCAGTACTTC. This translates into CASRRREGVFYEQYF.

The V gene is TRBV28, the J gene TRBJ2-1; the match to TRBD2 covers 12 bases. Trimming at V came to 1 base and at J to 4 bases, leaving 5 bases not matched to a gene. Germline assignment: CDR1 MDHEN and CDR2 SYDVKM. This CDR3 spans 17 amino acids. The CDR3 DNA follows: TGTGCCAGCAGTTTATTGGTCCTAGCGGGAGGGTACAATGAGCAGTTCTTC. The encoded protein is CASSLLVLAGGYNEQFF.

V is TRBV25-1 and J is TRBJ2-5, with 7 bases that match TRBD1. The CDR3 has 14 residues. V trimming: 1 base; J trimming: 5 bases; junction bases outside the gene matches: 4. Germline assignment: CDR1 MGHDK and CDR2 SYGVNS. The CDR3 DNA follows: TGTGCCAGCAGTGAATCCGGCAGGGGGGAGACCCAGTACTTC. Amino acid sequence: CASSESGRGETQYF.

A remark on this clone: The sample carries other DNA sequences with the same CDR3. The chain uses TRBV6-5 and TRBJ1-2; no clear D gene. Germline V gives CDR1 MNHEY, CDR2 SVGAGI. This CDR3 is 13 amino acids long. V lost 0 bases to trimming and J lost 3 bases, with 5 bases between them. The chain's CDR3 is CASSYSRDYGYTF. As DNA, the CDR3 is TGTGCCAGCAGTTACTCGAGGGACTATGGCTACACCTTC.

The rearrangement links TRBV2 to TRBJ2-3; 11 bases line up with TRBD2. The germline CDR1 and CDR2 sequences are SNHLY and FYNNEI. The CDR3 length is 16 residues. V trimming: 6 bases; J trimming: 5 bases; junction bases outside the gene matches: 10. The DNA of the CDR3 is TGTGCCAGCAGGGAATTAGCGGGAGGGCCGAGAGATACGCAGTATTTT. Translated, it gives CASRELAGGPRDTQYF.

The chain is built from TRBV15 and TRBJ2-2; TRBD2 matches 9 bases. J was trimmed by 1 base and V by 7 bases; bases with no gene match: 7. This CDR3 has 16 residues. Germline V CDR1 and CDR2: LNHNV, YYDKDF (reference sequence). The CDR3 sequence: CATKRSGGRNTGELFF. CDR3 DNA: TGTGCCACCAAACGAAGCGGGGGGCGGAACACCGGGGAGCTGTTTTTT. Full variable domain (remainder filled in from reference TRBV15 and TRBJ2-2): DAMVIQNPRYQVTQFGKPVTLSCSQTLNHNVMYWYQQKSSQAPKLLFHYYDKDFNNEADTPDNFQSRRPNTSFCFLDIRSPGLGDTAMYLCATKRSGGRNTGELFFGEGSRLTVL.

The chain joins TRBV7-9 to TRBJ1-3, with D tentatively TRBD1 (6 bases). In germline, CDR1 is SEHNR, CDR2 FQNEAQ (reference sequence). The CDR3 is 18 residues long. V dropped 6 bases and J dropped 4 bases, with 25 bases sitting between them. CDR3 DNA: TGTGCCAGCAGGACAACAGGGACACGAACTCTTGGGGGAAACACCATATATTTT. This translates into CASRTTGTRTLGGNTIYF.